A single sample gave rise to the 20 T cell receptor beta chains below, sequenced in a study of beta chain features in type 1 diabetes. Regarding the study as a whole: Significant though moderate, a shortening of TCRB CDR3s appeared in all four CD4+ subsets of Type 1 diabetes patients.

These receptors have no known antigen. Reverse transcribing all isolated RNA meant expressed TCRB transcripts were sequenced. Profiled with immunoSEQ multiplex PCR; TCRdb holds only in-frame clones, not every one. The sample lists approximately 160,000 clones, roughly 60% occurring once. Sequences were obtained from naive CD4+ T cells from blood. These receptors originate from a man aged 25 to 45 with type 1 diabetes.

The rearrangement links TRBV7-6 to TRBJ2-2; D ambiguous. V was cut by 7 bases and J by 1 base, with 7 bases left in between. The CDR3 runs to 13 residues. Germline CDR1 and CDR2: SGHVS and FNYEAQ. The CDR3 nucleotides are TGTGCCAGCAAAGATAAGAACACCGGGGAGCTGTTTTTT. It is translated as CASKDKNTGELFF.

J is TRBJ1-1 and V is TRBV5-1; D ambiguous. The CDR3 sequence is 14 residues long. Germline V lookup: CDR1 SGHRS, CDR2 YFSETQ. The germline V and J ends were trimmed by 4 bases and 1 base, with 11 bases remaining between them. The CDR3 nucleotides are TGCGCCAGCAGCCCTCAGACGGGGAACACTGAAGCTTTCTTT. It yields the protein CASSPQTGNTEAFF.

J is TRBJ2-7 and V is TRBV4-3; a possible D gene is TRBD1 (6 bases). The V and J ends lost 4 bases and 4 bases respectively, with 11 bases between them. The V gene's germline CDR1 is LGHNA and CDR2 YSLEER. The CDR3 has 13 amino acids. CDR3 nucleotide sequence: TGCGCCAGCAGCCGGGGGCCGCAGTACGAGCAGTACTTC. This translates into CASSRGPQYEQYF.

This clone was detected only a few times. V gene TRBV30 combines with J gene TRBJ1-2; 8 bases fit TRBD1. Trimming at V came to 0 bases and at J to 4 bases, leaving 1 base not matched to a gene. The CDR3 length is 13 residues. Germline V CDR1 and CDR2: GTSNPN, SVGIG (reference sequence). The CDR3 DNA follows: TGTGCCTGGAGTGTAGACAGGGGCTATGGCTACACCTTC. Protein sequence: CAWSVDRGYGYTF.

Here the CDR3 reads CASGRYSNQPQHF. In nucleotides, the CDR3 is TGTGCCAGCGGACGTTATAGCAATCAGCCCCAGCATTTT. The V and J genes are TRBV28 and TRBJ1-5; the D is unclear. This CDR3 contains 13 residues. Germline CDR1 and CDR2: MDHEN and SYDVKM. Trimming took off 8 bases at V and 0 bases at J, with 8 bases between the two ends.

This rearrangement joins TRBV2 to TRBJ1-1, with D tentatively TRBD1 (5 bases). With 6 bases removed from V and 0 bases from J, the gap between germline ends came to 8 bases. The CDR3 is 13 amino acids. Germline V lookup: CDR1 SNHLY, CDR2 FYNNEI. The CDR3 bases are TGTGCCAGCAGCCGACAGCTGAACACTGAAGCTTTCTTT. Protein: CASSRQLNTEAFF.

V gene TRBV30 combines with J gene TRBJ1-6, with D unresolved. V shed 2 bases and J shed 8 bases, with 7 bases lying between them. This CDR3 spans 12 amino acids. Germline CDR1 reads GTSNPN; CDR2 reads SVGIG (reference sequence). The CDR3 coding sequence is TGTGCCTGGAGTCTAGTGGATTCACCCCTCCACTTT. Protein: CAWSLVDSPLHF.

This clone was seen a handful of times. The chain carries TRBV18 and TRBJ1-2; 7 bases match TRBD1. The germline CDR1 and CDR2 sequences are KGHSH and LQKENI. J was trimmed by 10 bases and V by 0 bases; bases with no gene match: 8. CDR3 length equals 14 residues. CDR3 amino acids: CASSPPPAGQNYTF. The CDR3 region has the DNA TGTGCCAGCTCACCACCGCCGGCGGGACAGAACTACACCTTC.

This rearrangement joins TRBV30 to TRBJ2-1, with D hard to call. The CDR3 totals 15 residues. The V end was cut by 2 bases, the J end by 1 base, with 12 bases between. In germline, CDR1 is GTSNPN, CDR2 SVGIG (reference sequence). The DNA of the CDR3 is TGTGCCTGGAGTTTGGGGTTCGGTTCCTACAATGAGCAGTTCTTC. It translates to CAWSLGFGSYNEQFF.

The V and J genes are TRBV4-1 and TRBJ1-4, with D possibly being TRBD1 (5 bases). The CDR3 consists of 15 residues. The V end lost 6 bases, the J end lost 4 bases, and 15 bases lay between the germline ends. Per germline, CDR1 MGHRA and CDR2 YSYEKL. The CDR3 region is CASSFDRTSNEKLFF. CDR3 DNA: TGCGCCAGCAGTTTCGACAGAACGAGTAATGAAAAACTGTTTTTT.

The rearrangement uses TRBV6-6 and TRBJ2-5; D remains ambiguous. CDR3 length equals 13 residues. CDR1 and CDR2 (germline): MNHNY, SVGAGI (reference sequence). V was shortened by 8 bases and J by 2 bases, with 12 bases between the two germline ends. The chain's CDR3 is CASLRTAQETQYF. CDR3 coding DNA: TGTGCCAGCCTGCGAACAGCACAAGAGACCCAGTACTTC.

J is TRBJ2-5 and V is TRBV28; TRBD2 might be the D (5 bases). The CDR3 contains 14 residues. The V and J ends lost 5 bases and 4 bases respectively, with 14 bases between them. CDR1 and CDR2 (germline): MDHEN, SYDVKM. The CDR3: CASSPNSGLETQYF. In nucleotides, the CDR3 is TGTGCCAGCAGTCCGAACAGCGGTCTAGAGACCCAGTACTTC.

The gene calls are TRBV29-1 and TRBJ1-1, with D possibly TRBD1 on 5 matching bases. The V end lost 7 bases, the J end lost 1 base, and 16 bases lay between the germline ends. Per germline, CDR1 SQVTM and CDR2 ANQGSEA. The CDR3 has 14 amino acids. The CDR3 sequence is CSATVTAENTEAFF. The CDR3 region has the DNA TGCAGCGCCACTGTGACAGCGGAGAACACTGAAGCTTTCTTT.

The CDR3 here is CAWSGDSKETQYF. In DNA, the CDR3 is TGTGCCTGGAGTGGGGACAGTAAAGAGACCCAGTACTTC. The J gene is TRBJ2-5, the V gene TRBV30; 7 bases match TRBD1. Germline CDR1 and CDR2: GTSNPN and SVGIG (reference sequence). V was clipped by 1 base and J by 3 bases; unmatched bases: 2. The CDR3 contains 13 residues.

V gene TRBV9 combines with J gene TRBJ2-1; unclear D gene. The CDR3 runs to 12 residues. CDR1 and CDR2 (germline): SGDLS, YYNGEE. The ends were cut back, 9 bases at V and 5 bases at J, with 12 bases in the middle. CDR3 sequence (DNA): TGTGCCACCCCTCCTCGGCACAATGAGCAGTTCTTC. This sequence encodes CATPPRHNEQFF.

This chain links TRBV29-1 with TRBJ2-5; 8 bases map to TRBD2. V lost 6 bases, J lost 4 bases, and 7 bases stayed unmatched. This CDR3 has 13 residues. Germline V gene data show CDR1 as SQVTM and CDR2 as ANQGSEA. The CDR3 loop is CSVQLAVPETQYF. The CDR3 nucleotides are TGCAGCGTGCAACTAGCGGTCCCAGAGACCCAGTACTTC.

The J gene is TRBJ2-1, the V gene TRBV30; weak D call: TRBD1 (6 bases). Germline CDR1 reads GTSNPN; CDR2 reads SVGIG (reference sequence). V was clipped by 4 bases and J by 9 bases, with 13 bases between them. This CDR3 comprises 12 residues. The CDR3, as DNA: TGTGCCTGGACCAAGGACAGCTTTGAGCAGTTCTTC. Translated, it gives CAWTKDSFEQFF.

The gene calls are TRBV11-2 and TRBJ2-7; D is undetermined. With 5 bases removed from V and 7 bases from J, the gap between germline ends came to 15 bases. Germline V CDR1 and CDR2: SGHAT, FQNNGV. The CDR3 is made up of 13 amino acids. The CDR3 sequence: CASSPGGVREQYF. The DNA of the CDR3 is TGTGCCAGCAGCCCGGGTGGGGTAAGGGAGCAGTACTTC.

This chain connects TRBV6-5 to TRBJ1-2, with D possibly TRBD1 on 6 matching bases. This CDR3 comprises 16 residues. Germline CDR1 is MNHEY and CDR2 is SVGAGI. V shed 3 bases and J shed 0 bases, with 14 bases lying between them. In DNA, the CDR3 is TGTGCCAGCAGTTATTCCGTACAGGGTCCTAACTATGGCTACACCTTC. Encoded protein: CASSYSVQGPNYGYTF.

The chain joins TRBV6-6 to TRBJ2-7; TRBD1 agrees at 8 bases. This CDR3 region has 13 residues. The junction had 1 base not matched to a gene; V was cut back by 3 bases and J by 3 bases. The V gene's germline CDR1 is MNHNY and CDR2 SVGAGI (reference sequence). CDR3 in DNA: TGTGCCAGCAGTTATGGGACAGGCTACGAGCAGTACTTC. Translating it yields CASSYGTGYEQYF.